Below are 12 T cell receptor beta chains sequenced from a single sample in a study of neoadjuvant anti-PD-1 for oral cavity cancer. The table came from immunoSEQ multiplex PCR; TCRdb's copy has only in-frame clones and leaves some out. The sample yields around 15,000 clones, just over 65% seen once. The sequencing used PBMCs, collected before nivolumab (anti-PD-1) treatment. These receptors were obtained from a person between 40 and 85 years old with oral cavity squamous cell carcinoma.

The CDR3 region is CASSEARADNTGELFF. The CDR3 DNA reads TGTGCCAGCAGTGAAGCGAGGGCAGACAACACCGGGGAGCTGTTTTTT. The V gene is TRBV2, the J gene TRBJ2-2; D possibly corresponds to TRBD2 (5 bases). V lost 0 bases to trimming and J lost 2 bases, with 10 bases between them. The CDR3 totals 16 residues. Germline V gene lookup returns CDR1 SNHLY and CDR2 FYNNEI.

V gene TRBV29-1 combines with J gene TRBJ2-1; perhaps TRBD1 as D (6 bases). The germline V and J ends were trimmed by 7 bases and 15 bases, with 22 bases remaining between them. CDR1 SQVTM and CDR2 ANQGSEA come from the germline V gene. This CDR3 contains 12 residues. In DNA form, the CDR3 reads TGCAGCGCTGCCCAAGAGGGGACAAAGCTGTTCTTC. Protein: CSAAQEGTKLFF.

The V gene is TRBV7-8, the J gene TRBJ1-4; 9 nucleotides match TRBD1. The CDR3 loop spans 14 amino acids. V was pared by 3 bases and J by 6 bases, with 2 bases of the junction left unmatched. Germline lookup yields CDR1 SGHVS and CDR2 FQNEAQ. The CDR3 region is CASSFRQGDEKLFF. As DNA, the CDR3 is TGTGCCAGCAGCTTCCGACAGGGGGATGAAAAACTGTTTTTT.

V is TRBV4-2 and J is TRBJ2-5; 9 bases agree with TRBD1. Germline V gene sequence: CDR1 LGHNA, CDR2 YNFKEQ. With V trimmed by 0 bases and J by 5 bases, 4 bases remained unmatched. CDR3 length: 15 residues. The CDR3 sequence: CASSQDGGQGETQYF. DNA for the CDR3: TGTGCCAGCAGCCAAGACGGGGGACAGGGCGAGACCCAGTACTTC.

The chain combines TRBV10-3 with TRBJ2-5, with 7 bases aligning to TRBD2. The germline gives CDR1 ENHRY, CDR2 SYGVKD. The CDR3 totals 15 residues. V shed 6 bases and J 2 bases; nucleotides not matched to a gene: 9. The CDR3 sequence is CAISETLAAQETQYF. CDR3 DNA: TGTGCCATCAGCGAAACCCTAGCGGCTCAAGAGACCCAGTACTTC.

DNA for the CDR3: TGTGCCAGCAGCTTTTCGGGATCCTACGAGCAGTACTTC. This sequence encodes CASSFSGSYEQYF. The chain couples TRBV11-2 to TRBJ2-7, with D perhaps matching TRBD2 (5 bases). The V gene lost 3 bases and the J gene lost 1 base, with 7 bases spanning the gap. CDR1 SGHAT and CDR2 FQNNGV come from the germline V gene. This CDR3 is built from 13 residues.

In DNA, the CDR3 is TGCGCCAGCAGCCTCGGGACAGGGGGAAGAACCGGGGAGCTGTTTTTT. Translating it yields CASSLGTGGRTGELFF. The genes are TRBV4-1 and TRBJ2-2; 11 bases are a match to TRBD1. The germline gives CDR1 MGHRA, CDR2 YSYEKL. The ends lost 4 bases at V and 5 bases at J; junction bases unmatched: 6. The CDR3 has 16 amino acids.

The chain couples TRBV15 to TRBJ2-1, with 9 bases that match TRBD2. CDR1 is LNHNV and CDR2 is YYDKDF in the germline V gene (reference sequence). The CDR3 totals 15 residues. The junction had 6 bases not matched to a gene; V was cut back by 1 base and J by 8 bases. In DNA form, the CDR3 reads TGTGCCACCAGCAGAGCTAATAGCGGGAGTGATGAGCAGTTCTTC. It codes for CATSRANSGSDEQFF.

Written as DNA, the CDR3 is TGTGCCAGCAGCCCCCTTAGCCTTGGGGGGTCTGGGGCCAACGTCCTGACTTTC. It translates to CASSPLSLGGSGANVLTF. The chain employs TRBV4-2 and TRBJ2-6, with D possibly matching TRBD2 (6 bases). This CDR3 contains 18 residues. Looked up from germline, CDR1 is LGHNA and CDR2 is YNFKEQ. Trimming removed 4 bases at V and 1 base at J, with 17 bases between.

The chain combines TRBV6-5 with TRBJ2-7; a weak D match, TRBD1 (5 bases). Germline V gene data show CDR1 as MNHEY and CDR2 as SVGAGI. This CDR3 comprises 14 residues. The ends were cut back, 6 bases at V and 0 bases at J, with 12 bases in the middle. CDR3 coding DNA: TGTGCCAGCAGCCAAACAGGCGGCTCCTACGAGCAGTACTTC. It is translated as CASSQTGGSYEQYF.

The V gene is TRBV5-8, the J gene TRBJ2-6; D is perhaps TRBD1 (5 bases). Germline V gene data show CDR1 as SGHTS and CDR2 as YDEGEE. V was pared by 2 bases and J by 1 base, with 10 bases between. The CDR3 has 16 residues. For the CDR3, the DNA is TGTGCCAGCAGCTTACAGGCTCTGTCTGGGGCCAACGTCCTGACTTTC. Protein product: CASSLQALSGANVLTF.

Only a few counts were recorded for this clone. This rearrangement joins TRBV27 to TRBJ2-5, with no clear D. The CDR3 has 14 residues. V was pared by 7 bases and J by 5 bases, with 17 bases between. The V gene's germline CDR1 is MNHEY and CDR2 SMNVEV (reference sequence). As DNA, the CDR3 is TGTGCCAGCAAATCGAATTGGGGTTGGGAGACCCAGTACTTC. It translates to CASKSNWGWETQYF.